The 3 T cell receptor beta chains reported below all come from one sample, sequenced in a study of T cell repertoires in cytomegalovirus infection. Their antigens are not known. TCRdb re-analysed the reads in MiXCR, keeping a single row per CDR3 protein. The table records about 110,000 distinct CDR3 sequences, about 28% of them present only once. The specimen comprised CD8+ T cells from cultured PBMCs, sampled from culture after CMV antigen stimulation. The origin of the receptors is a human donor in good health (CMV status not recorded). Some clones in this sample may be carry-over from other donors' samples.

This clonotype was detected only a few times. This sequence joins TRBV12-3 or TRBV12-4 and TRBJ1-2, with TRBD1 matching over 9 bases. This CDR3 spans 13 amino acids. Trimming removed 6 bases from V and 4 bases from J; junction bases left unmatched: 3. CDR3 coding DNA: TGTGCCAGCAGATCGGACAGGGGCTATGGCTACACCTTC. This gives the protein CASRSDRGYGYTF.

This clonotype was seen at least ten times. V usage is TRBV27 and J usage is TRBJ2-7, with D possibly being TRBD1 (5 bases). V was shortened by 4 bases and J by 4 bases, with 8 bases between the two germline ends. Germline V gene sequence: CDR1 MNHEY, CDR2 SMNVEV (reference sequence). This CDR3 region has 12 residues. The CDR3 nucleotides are TGTGCCAGCAGTTCGCAGGGTTACGAGCAGTACTTC. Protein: CASSSQGYEQYF.

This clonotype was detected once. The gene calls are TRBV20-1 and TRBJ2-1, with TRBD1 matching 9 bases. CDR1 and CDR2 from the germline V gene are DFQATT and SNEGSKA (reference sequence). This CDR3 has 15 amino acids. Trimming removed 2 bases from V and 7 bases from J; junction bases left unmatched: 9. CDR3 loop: CSARTGQGTWNEQFF. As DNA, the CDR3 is TGCAGTGCTAGAACCGGACAGGGGACCTGGAATGAGCAGTTCTTC.